These T cell receptor beta chains were read from a single sample in a study of cytomegalovirus exposure and HLA in healthy donors. Data came from immunoSEQ multiplex PCR; TCRdb stores just in-frame clones and leaves some out. The sample lists roughly 80,000 clones, roughly 80% seen once, with 1.1% in the top ten. Input material: PBMCs. The receptors shown here come from a male donor in good health and CMV-seronegative. Both conserved end residues are part of each CDR3. A D gene is named only where the DNA matches it firmly. The size entry is marked missing in some rows and otherwise reads once, few, many or a size class.

v_gene	abundance	d_gene	j_gene	CDR3nt	CDR3aa
TRBV19	NA	TRBD2	TRBJ2-5	TGTGCCAGTAGTATAGGGACTAGCGGAAAAGAGACCCAGTACTTC	CASSIGTSGKETQYF
TRBV5-1	NA	NA	TRBJ1-1	TGCGCCAGCAGCTCCCAGGGTCCGAACACTGAAGCTTTCTTT	CASSSQGPNTEAFF
TRBV4-3	NA	TRBD2	TRBJ2-1	TGCGCCAGCAGCCAAGAGGCGGGGGGGGTCTTTGGTTACAATGAGCAGTTCTTC	CASSQEAGGVFGYNEQFF
TRBV7-3	once	NA	TRBJ2-1	TGTGCCAGCAGCGTATTCCCGAGCTCCTACAATGAGCAGTTCTTC	CASSVFPSSYNEQFF
TRBV27	NA	NA	TRBJ2-5	TGTGCCAGCAGTCCAGGGACTTTTGAGACCCAGTACTTC	CASSPGTFETQYF
TRBV6-4	medium-sized	NA	TRBJ2-5	TGTGCCAGCAGTGTTAGCGCCGAAGAGACCCAGTACTTC	CASSVSAEETQYF
TRBV18	few	TRBD1	TRBJ1-1	TGTGCCAGCTCGACTTCGACAGGGGAGGTGGGCACTGAAGCTTTCTTT	CASSTSTGEVGTEAFF
TRBV12-5	NA	NA	TRBJ1-1	TGTGCTAGTGGTCCAAACCCGGGCACTGAAGCTTTCTTT	CASGPNPGTEAFF
TRBV7-2	NA	NA	TRBJ1-2	TGTGCCAGCAGCTCCGGTCGCGACTATGGCTACACCTTC	CASSSGRDYGYTF
TRBV4-2	NA	NA	TRBJ2-2	TGTGCCAGCAGCCCCGGAATTGTAGGACTAAAAGTCGGGGAGCTGTTTTTT	CASSPGIVGLKVGELFF
TRBV5-8	NA	TRBD1	TRBJ1-1	TGTGCCAGCAGCTGGGGACAGAAGAACCCTGAAGCTTTCTTT	CASSWGQKNPEAFF
TRBV27	NA	NA	TRBJ1-5	TGTGCCAGCAGCGTGAATCAGCCCCAGCATTTT	CASSVNQPQHF
TRBV4-3	NA	TRBD1	TRBJ1-5	TGCGCCAGCAGCCAAGACTTGACAGGGCATCAGCCCCAGAATTTT	CASSQDLTGHQPQNF
TRBV30	NA	NA	TRBJ1-4	TGTGCCTGGACCCCCTGGGGGGGTGAAAAACTGTTTTTT	CAWTPWGGEKLFF
TRBV5-1	NA	NA	TRBJ2-7	TGCGCCAGCAGCTTTACGGGGTCCACCGCCCAGAGTTACTTC	CASSFTGSTAQSYF
TRBV18	NA	NA	TRBJ2-1	TGTGCCAGCTCACAAGACAGGTTTCTTGAGCAGTTCTTC	CASSQDRFLEQFF
TRBV6-6	NA	NA	TRBJ1-5	TGTGCCAGCAGTTACGACAGGCTGAGGCCCCAGCATTTT	CASSYDRLRPQHF
TRBV7-8	NA	NA	TRBJ1-1	TGTGCCAGCAGCTCGGACTACTTGGGGAGTGAAGCTTTCTTT	CASSSDYLGSEAFF
TRBV6-1	NA	NA	TRBJ2-4	TGTGCCAGCGGAGAGGGACACCTAGCCAAAAACATTCAGTACTTC	CASGEGHLAKNIQYF
TRBV28	NA	TRBD2	TRBJ2-3	TGTGCCAGCAGTCCCGGGACTAGGGCAGATACGCAGTATTTT	CASSPGTRADTQYF
TRBV5-1	once	TRBD2	TRBJ2-3	TGCGCCAGCAGCTTATGGGAGGGGCGCCCAGATACGCAGTATTTT	CASSLWEGRPDTQYF